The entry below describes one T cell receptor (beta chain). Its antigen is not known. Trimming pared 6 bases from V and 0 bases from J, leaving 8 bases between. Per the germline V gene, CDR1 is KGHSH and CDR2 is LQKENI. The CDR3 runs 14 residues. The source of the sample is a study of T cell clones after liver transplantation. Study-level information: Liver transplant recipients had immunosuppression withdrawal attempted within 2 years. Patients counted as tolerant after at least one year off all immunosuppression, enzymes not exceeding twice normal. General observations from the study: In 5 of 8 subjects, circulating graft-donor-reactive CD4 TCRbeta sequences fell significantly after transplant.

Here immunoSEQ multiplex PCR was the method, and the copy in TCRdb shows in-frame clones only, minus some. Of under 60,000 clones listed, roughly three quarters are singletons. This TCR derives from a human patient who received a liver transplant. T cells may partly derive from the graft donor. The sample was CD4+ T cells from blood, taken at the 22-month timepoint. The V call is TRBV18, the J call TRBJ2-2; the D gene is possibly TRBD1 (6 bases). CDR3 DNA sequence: TGTGCCAGCTCGGACAGCACGAACACCGGGGAGCTGTTTTTT. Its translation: CASSDSTNTGELFF.